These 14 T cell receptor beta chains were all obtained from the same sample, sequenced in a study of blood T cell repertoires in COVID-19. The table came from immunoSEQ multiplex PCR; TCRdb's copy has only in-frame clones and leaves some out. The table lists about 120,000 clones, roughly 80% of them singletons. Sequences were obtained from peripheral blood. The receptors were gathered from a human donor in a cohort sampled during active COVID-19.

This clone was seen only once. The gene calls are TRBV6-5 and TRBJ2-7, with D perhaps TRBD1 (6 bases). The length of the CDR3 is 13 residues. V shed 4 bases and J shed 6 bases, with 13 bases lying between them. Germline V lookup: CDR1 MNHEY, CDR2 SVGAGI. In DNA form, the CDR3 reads TGTGCCAGCAGTTTCGACAGGTCTCGCGAGCAGTACTTC. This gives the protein CASSFDRSREQYF.

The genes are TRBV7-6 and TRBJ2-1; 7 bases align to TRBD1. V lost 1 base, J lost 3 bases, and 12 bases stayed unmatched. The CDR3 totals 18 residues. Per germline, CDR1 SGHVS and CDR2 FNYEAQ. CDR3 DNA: TGTGCCAGCAGCTTAGACCCCCGGGACAGAGGGGACTACAATGAGCAGTTCTTC. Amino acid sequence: CASSLDPRDRGDYNEQFF.

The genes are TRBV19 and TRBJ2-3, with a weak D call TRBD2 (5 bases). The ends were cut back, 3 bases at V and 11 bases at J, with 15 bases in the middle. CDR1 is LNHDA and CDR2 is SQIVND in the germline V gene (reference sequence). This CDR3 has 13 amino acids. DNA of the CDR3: TGTGCCAGTAGTATCGCCCGGGGTCCAAGGCAGTATTTT. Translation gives CASSIARGPRQYF. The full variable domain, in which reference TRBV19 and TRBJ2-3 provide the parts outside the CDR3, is DGGITQSPKYLFRKEGQNVTLSCEQNLNHDAMYWYRQDPGQGLRLIYYSQIVNDFQKGDIAEGYSVSREKKESFPLTVTSAQKNPTAFYLCASSIARGPRQYFGPGTRLTVL.

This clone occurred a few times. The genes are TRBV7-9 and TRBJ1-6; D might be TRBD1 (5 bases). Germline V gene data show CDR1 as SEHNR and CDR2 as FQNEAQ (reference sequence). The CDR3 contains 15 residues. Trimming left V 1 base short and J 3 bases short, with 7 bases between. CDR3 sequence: CASSLGGDYNSPLHF. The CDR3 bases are TGTGCCAGCAGCTTAGGGGGGGACTATAATTCACCCCTCCACTTT.

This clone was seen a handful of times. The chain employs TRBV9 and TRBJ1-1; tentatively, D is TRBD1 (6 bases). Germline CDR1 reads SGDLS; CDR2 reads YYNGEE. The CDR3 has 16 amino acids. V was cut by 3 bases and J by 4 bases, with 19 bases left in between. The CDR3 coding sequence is TGTGCCAGCAGCGAACGGGAGGTTAGAGGGGGCACTGAAGCTTTCTTT. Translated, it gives CASSEREVRGGTEAFF.

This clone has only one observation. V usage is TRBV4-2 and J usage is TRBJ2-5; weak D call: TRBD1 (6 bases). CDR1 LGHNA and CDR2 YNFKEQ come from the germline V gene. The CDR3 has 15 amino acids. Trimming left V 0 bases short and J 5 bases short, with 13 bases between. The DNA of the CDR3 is TGTGCCAGCAGCCAAGATCTACAGGGTAGGGAGACCCAGTACTTC. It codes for CASSQDLQGRETQYF.

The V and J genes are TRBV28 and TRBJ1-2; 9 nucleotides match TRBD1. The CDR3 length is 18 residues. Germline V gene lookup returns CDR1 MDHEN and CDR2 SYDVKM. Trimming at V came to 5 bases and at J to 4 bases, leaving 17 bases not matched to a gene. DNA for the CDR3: TGTGCCAGCAGTGGCCTTGGGGACAGGGTCTTCTCGGTCTATGGCTACACCTTC. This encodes CASSGLGDRVFSVYGYTF.

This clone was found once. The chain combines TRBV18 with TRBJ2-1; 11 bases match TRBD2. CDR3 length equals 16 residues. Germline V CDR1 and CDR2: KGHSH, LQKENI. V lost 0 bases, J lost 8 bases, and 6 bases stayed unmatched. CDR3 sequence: CASSPPLAGGPHEQFF. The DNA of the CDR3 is TGTGCCAGCTCACCACCGTTAGCGGGGGGGCCCCATGAGCAGTTCTTC.

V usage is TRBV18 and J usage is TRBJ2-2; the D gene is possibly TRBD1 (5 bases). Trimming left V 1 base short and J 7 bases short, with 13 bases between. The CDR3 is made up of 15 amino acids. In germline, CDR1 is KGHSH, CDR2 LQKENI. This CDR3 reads CASSPQAGRDGELFF. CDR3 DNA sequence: TGTGCCAGCTCACCACAGGCAGGGCGAGACGGGGAGCTGTTTTTT. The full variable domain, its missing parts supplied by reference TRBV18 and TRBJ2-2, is NAGVMQNPRHLVRRRGQEARLRCSPMKGHSHVYWYRQLPEEGLKFMVYLQKENIIDESGMPKERFSAEFPKEGPSILRIQQVVRGDSAAYFCASSPQAGRDGELFFGEGSRLTVL.

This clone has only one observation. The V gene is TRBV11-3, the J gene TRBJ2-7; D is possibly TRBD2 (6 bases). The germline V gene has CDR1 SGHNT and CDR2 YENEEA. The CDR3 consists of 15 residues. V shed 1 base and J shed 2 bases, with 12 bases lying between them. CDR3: CASSLGGTRAYEQYF. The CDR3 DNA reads TGTGCCAGCAGCTTAGGCGGGACGCGGGCCTACGAGCAGTACTTC.

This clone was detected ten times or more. The CDR3, as DNA: TGCGCCAGCAGCCAAGGAACGGGGTGGGGAAATGAGCAGTTCTTC. Encoded protein: CASSQGTGWGNEQFF. V gene TRBV4-3 combines with J gene TRBJ2-1; D is perhaps TRBD2 (5 bases). V shed 1 base and J shed 7 bases, with 14 bases lying between them. This CDR3 contains 15 residues. Looked up from germline, CDR1 is LGHNA and CDR2 is YSLEER.

The CDR3 nucleotides are TGCAGCGTTGAAGATCCGGGGCAGGGACTAACCGGGGAGCTGTTTTTT. Translating gives CSVEDPGQGLTGELFF. The rearrangement joins TRBV29-1 to TRBJ2-2; 7 bases match TRBD2. The V and J ends lost 0 bases and 5 bases, in that order; junction bases with no gene match: 9. CDR3 length: 16 amino acids. The germline gives CDR1 SQVTM, CDR2 ANQGSEA.

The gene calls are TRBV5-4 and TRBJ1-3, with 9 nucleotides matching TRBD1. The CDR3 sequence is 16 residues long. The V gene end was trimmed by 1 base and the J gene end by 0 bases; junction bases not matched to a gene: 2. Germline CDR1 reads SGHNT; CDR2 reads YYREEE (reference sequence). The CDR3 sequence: CASSLRDRDSGNTIYF. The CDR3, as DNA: TGTGCCAGCAGCTTGCGGGACAGGGACTCTGGAAACACCATATATTTT.

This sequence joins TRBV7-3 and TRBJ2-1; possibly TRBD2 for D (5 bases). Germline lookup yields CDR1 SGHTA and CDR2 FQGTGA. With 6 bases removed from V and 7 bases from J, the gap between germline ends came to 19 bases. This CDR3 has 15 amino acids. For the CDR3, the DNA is TGTGCCAGCAGTCTGAGTCGGTCGGGGTTGAATGAGCAGTTCTTC. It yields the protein CASSLSRSGLNEQFF.